The source of this T cell receptor beta chain is a study of vaccination and CD4 T cells after COVID-19. Study observations and caveats: Convalescent patients showed a median approximately 89% of reactive clones that were seen only post-vaccination.

Regarding this clonotype: Its antigen is unknown.

V lost 8 bases and J lost 9; bases outside the gene matches: 6. CDR1 is MNHNS and CDR2 is SASEGT in the germline V gene. The CDR3 loop spans 12 amino acids. The assay that was used to sequence DNA from cultured CD4+ T cells was the Oncomine TCR Beta short-read assay. Genomic DNA was taken out of cultured CD4+ T cells by extraction. A single record per CDR3 protein comes from TCRdb applying MiXCR to the PCR reads. There are 15,000 to 20,000 distinct CDR3 sequences in the sample; less than 40% occur only once, and approximately 14% lies in the top ten. Documented treatment: roughly ten-day PBMC culture with coronavirus spike peptide pools or control peptides (ViraFEST assay). Peptide pools at around 9.6 ug/ml stimulated fewer than 2.5 million PBMCs per well with about 9.5 IU/ml IL-2.

Sequencing input: cultured CD4+ T cells from blood. The receptor was derived from a human donor with COVID-19. The rearrangement joins TRBV6-1 to TRBJ1-5; 8 bases map to TRBD1. CDR3 amino acids: CASLDREGPQHF. The CDR3 region has the DNA TGTGCCAGCTTGGACAGGGAGGGGCCCCAGCATTTT.